Below, 10 T cell receptor beta chains from the same sample are listed, as sequenced in a study of blood T cell repertoires in COVID-19. Sequencing used immunoSEQ multiplex PCR; TCRdb keeps in-frame clones, though not all of them. Of around 450,000 clones in the sample, around 89% were seen once. Sequences were obtained from peripheral blood. The origin of the receptors is a woman aged 25 to 39 with acute or convalescent COVID-19.

The chain uses TRBV24-1 and TRBJ2-5; D is possibly TRBD2 (6 bases). There are 11 residues in the CDR3. Germline V gene sequence: CDR1 KGHDR, CDR2 SFDVKD. V was cut by 7 bases and J by 5 bases, with 7 bases left in between. DNA of the CDR3: TGTGCCACCAGAAGCGGGGAGACCCAGTACTTC. Translating gives CATRSGETQYF.

The chain couples TRBV7-2 to TRBJ1-2; no firm D call. Germline values: CDR1 SGHTA, CDR2 FQGNSA. The CDR3 spans 16 residues. The ends were cut back, 5 bases at V and 6 bases at J, with 22 bases in the middle. DNA of the CDR3: TGTGCCAGCAGCCTCGAGGCGACCCCCCAACCTAATGGCTACACCTTC. As protein: CASSLEATPQPNGYTF.

The chain has TRBV9 and TRBJ1-1; tentatively, D is TRBD1 (5 bases). Trimming shortened V by 2 bases and J by 5 bases, and 13 bases separated the two germline ends. The CDR3 loop spans 14 amino acids. Germline CDR1 is SGDLS and CDR2 is YYNGEE. The DNA for the CDR3 is TGTGCCAGCAGCGTCTCCGGGGGAGGGACTGAAGCTTTCTTT. Translation: CASSVSGGGTEAFF. Drawing the rest from reference TRBV9 and TRBJ1-1, the complete variable domain is DSGVTQTPKHLITATGQRVTLRCSPRSGDLSVYWYQQSLDQGLQFLIQYYNGEERAKGNILERFSAQQFPDLHSELNLSSLELGDSALYFCASSVSGGGTEAFFGQGTRLTVV.

The chain links TRBV6-5 to TRBJ2-1; the D is unclear. In germline, CDR1 is MNHEY, CDR2 SVGAGI. The CDR3 has 14 residues. V was cut by 1 base and J by 6 bases, with 10 bases left in between. Here the CDR3 reads CASSYFARSNEQFF. The CDR3 nucleotides are TGTGCCAGCAGTTACTTTGCGAGGAGCAATGAGCAGTTCTTC.

The V and J genes are TRBV6-5 and TRBJ2-5; D call uncertain. Germline V gene sequence: CDR1 MNHEY, CDR2 SVGAGI. The CDR3 sequence is 13 residues long. V lost 4 bases and J lost 5, with 11 bases in between. The CDR3 region has the DNA TGTGCCAGCAGTTCCTCATTGAGGGAGACCCAGTACTTC. Protein product: CASSSSLRETQYF.

This chain connects TRBV19 to TRBJ2-2, with a tentative D call TRBD2 (5 bases). The CDR3 extends over 13 amino acids. Trimming pared 11 bases from V and 5 bases from J, leaving 15 bases between. The germline CDR1 and CDR2 sequences are LNHDA and SQIVND (reference sequence). The CDR3 DNA reads as TGTGCCTCTCGTCGCCGGGGAACCGGGGAGCTGTTTTTT. Protein sequence: CASRRRGTGELFF.

This clone was counted a few times. The genes are TRBV29-1 and TRBJ2-1, with 8 bases that match TRBD2. Germline values: CDR1 SQVTM, CDR2 ANQGSEA. The CDR3 sequence is 12 residues long. The trim removed 2 bases at V and 8 bases at J, leaving 2 bases unmatched. The CDR3 DNA follows: TGCAGCGTTGAACCGGGAGGGGATGAGCAGTTCTTC. Encoded protein: CSVEPGGDEQFF.

The CDR3 DNA sequence: TGTGCCAGCAGGCGGAAACCGACGGGAAACAATGAGCAGTTCTTC. This gives the protein CASRRKPTGNNEQFF. The chain uses TRBV6-5 and TRBJ2-1; TRBD2 might be the D (5 bases). This CDR3 is built from 15 residues. The germline gives CDR1 MNHEY, CDR2 SVGAGI. Trimming removed 6 bases at V and 5 bases at J, with 17 bases between.

The rearrangement links TRBV5-1 to TRBJ1-6, with D perhaps TRBD1 (6 bases). CDR3 length: 16 residues. CDR1 and CDR2 from the germline V gene are SGHRS and YFSETQ. Trimming cost V 1 base and J 10 bases, with 18 bases left between them. CDR3 region: CASSLNSGGFGSPLHF. The CDR3 DNA is TGCGCCAGCAGCTTGAATAGCGGGGGCTTTGGCTCACCCCTCCACTTT.

The V gene is TRBV5-4, the J gene TRBJ1-6; the D gene is possibly TRBD1 (6 bases). The CDR3 totals 15 residues. V lost 4 bases to trimming and J lost 6 bases, with 14 bases between them. Per germline, CDR1 SGHNT and CDR2 YYREEE (reference sequence). The CDR3 reads CASSTYGTPNSPLHF. CDR3 coding DNA: TGTGCCAGCAGCACCTACGGGACACCTAATTCACCCCTCCACTTT.